This paragraph reports one TCR beta chain. These data come from a study of blood T cell repertoires in COVID-19. This CDR3 contains 13 residues. Deletions cut 5 bases from V and 1 base from J, with 9 bases between. CDR1 is SGHKS, CDR2 YYEKEE, per germline (reference sequence). Original data processing: Scientists estimated how many nucleated cells there were by amplifying reference gene primers. TCRdb keeps only in-frame clones here, not all; method: immunoSEQ multiplex PCR. That table gives V, J and clone size, and the DNA gave D and trimming. The table has about 120,000 clones, over 65% seen once. The sequencing sample was made of peripheral blood. This receptor was taken from a man in his sixties with acute or convalescent COVID-19. This sequence joins TRBV5-5 and TRBJ1-1; D unclear. CDR3 sequence: CASSWAQNTEAFF. In DNA, the CDR3 is TGTGCCAGCAGTTGGGCCCAGAACACTGAAGCTTTCTTT. Variable domain in full (rest from reference TRBV5-5 and TRBJ1-1): DAGVTQSPTHLIKTRGQQVTLRCSPISGHKSVSWYQQVLGQGPQFIFQYYEKEERGRGNFPDRFSARQFPNYSSELNVNALLLGDSALYLCASSWAQNTEAFFGQGTRLTVV.